The 20 T cell receptor beta chains given below trace back to one sample, sequenced in a study of neoadjuvant anti-PD-1 for oral cavity cancer. The time point is: after neoadjuvant nivolumab, at surgical resection. Sequencing used immunoSEQ multiplex PCR; TCRdb keeps in-frame clones, though not all of them. The sample has some 15,000 clones, 75% to 85% seen once. The sample in question was PBMCs, obtained after nivolumab (anti-PD-1) treatment. These receptors originate from a person between 40 and 80 years old with oral cavity squamous cell carcinoma.

This chain links TRBV9 with TRBJ2-2, with a weak D call TRBD1 (6 bases). Germline CDR1 reads SGDLS; CDR2 reads YYNGEE. The CDR3 runs 16 residues. V shed 0 bases and J shed 7 bases, with 16 bases lying between them. The CDR3 reads CASSVARTARHGELFF. In nucleotides, the CDR3 is TGTGCCAGCAGCGTAGCACGGACAGCGAGACACGGGGAGCTGTTTTTT.

This chain uses TRBV14 with TRBJ2-7; D is undetermined. Trimming shortened V by 1 base and J by 4 bases, and 2 bases separated the two germline ends. Germline CDR1 SGHDN, CDR2 FVKESK. This CDR3 spans 11 amino acids. The CDR3 DNA reads as TGTGCCAGCAGCCAAGTGTACGAGCAGTACTTC. Translating gives CASSQVYEQYF.

The chain recombines TRBV6-1 with TRBJ1-1, with D possibly TRBD1 on 5 matching bases. The germline V and J ends were trimmed by 4 bases and 0 bases, with 12 bases remaining between them. Germline V gene data show CDR1 as MNHNS and CDR2 as SASEGT. The CDR3 totals 15 residues. CDR3 nucleotides: TGTGCCAGCAGTGGGGACTGGGGACTGAACACTGAAGCTTTCTTT. Translated: CASSGDWGLNTEAFF.

The J gene is TRBJ2-1, the V gene TRBV15; 7 bases map to TRBD1. The germline V gene encodes CDR1 LNHNV and CDR2 YYDKDF (reference sequence). With 6 bases clipped from V and 4 bases from J, the junction kept 6 bases outside the gene matches. The CDR3 length is 14 residues. The CDR3 coding sequence is TGTGCCACCAGGTCGACAGGGCTTTACAATGAGCAGTTCTTC. Translation: CATRSTGLYNEQFF.

This chain joins TRBV27 and TRBJ1-5, with TRBD1 as a possible D gene (6 bases). V was cut by 5 bases and J by 3 bases, with 20 bases left in between. The CDR3 has 17 amino acids. Germline-derived CDR1 and CDR2 are MNHEY and SMNVEV (reference sequence). CDR3 bases: TGTGCCAGCAGTCGAAAAGGGACACAACCTTACAATCAGCCCCAGCATTTT. Translated: CASSRKGTQPYNQPQHF.

The rearrangement joins TRBV2 to TRBJ1-6; D gene ambiguous. V lost 8 bases to trimming and J lost 0 bases, with 5 bases between them. Germline CDR1 and CDR2: SNHLY and FYNNEI. CDR3 size: 13 residues. In DNA, the CDR3 is TGTGCCAGCTGCAGCTCCTATAATTCACCCCTCCACTTT. The encoded protein is CASCSSYNSPLHF. Looking up the rest from reference TRBV2 and TRBJ1-6 gives the full variable domain: EPEVTQTPSHQVTQMGQEVILRCVPISNHLYFYWYRQILGQKVEFLVSFYNNEISEKSEIFDDQFSVERPDGSNFTLKIRSTKLEDSAMYFCASCSSYNSPLHFGNGTRLTVT.

The genes are TRBV7-9 and TRBJ2-1, with a weak D call TRBD2 (6 bases). The V gene's germline CDR1 is SEHNR and CDR2 FQNEAQ (reference sequence). V was shortened by 3 bases and J by 6 bases, with 21 bases between the two germline ends. The CDR3 is 17 residues long. DNA of the CDR3: TGTGCCAGCAGCTTCCCCCGACTAGTCGTCTCACCCAATGAGCAGTTCTTC. It specifies CASSFPRLVVSPNEQFF.

This clone came up once. This chain joins TRBV5-6 and TRBJ1-5; perhaps TRBD1 as D (5 bases). V was trimmed by 4 bases and J by 5 bases, leaving 10 bases between them. The CDR3 extends over 13 amino acids. Per the germline V gene, CDR1 is SGHDT and CDR2 is YYEEEE. CDR3 sequence (DNA): TGTGCCAGCAGCCTCCAGGGCTATCAGCCCCAGCATTTT. This gives the protein CASSLQGYQPQHF.

This sequence joins TRBV5-6 and TRBJ1-5, with D unresolved. Trimming took off 4 bases at V and 7 bases at J, with 15 bases between the two ends. Per germline, CDR1 SGHDT and CDR2 YYEEEE. The CDR3 is 14 amino acids. The CDR3 loop is CASSTFGFWQPQHF. As DNA, the CDR3 is TGTGCCAGCAGCACTTTCGGGTTTTGGCAGCCCCAGCATTTT.

The chain recombines TRBV5-4 with TRBJ2-1; 8 bases match TRBD2. Trimming removed 5 bases from V and 9 bases from J; junction bases left unmatched: 10. Germline V CDR1 and CDR2: SGHNT, YYREEE (reference sequence). The CDR3 sequence is 14 residues long. CDR3 sequence: CASRSGTRDVEQFF. CDR3 DNA sequence: TGTGCCAGCAGATCCGGGACTAGGGACGTTGAGCAGTTCTTC. Complete variable domain (other parts from reference TRBV5-4 and TRBJ2-1): ETGVTQSPTHLIKTRGQQVTLRCSSQSGHNTVSWYQQALGQGPQFIFQYYREEENGRGNFPPRFSGLQFPNYSSELNVNALELDDSALYLCASRSGTRDVEQFFGPGTRLTVL.

This chain links TRBV6-1 with TRBJ1-2; 7 bases agree with TRBD1. The V gene's germline CDR1 is MNHNS and CDR2 SASEGT. Losses at the gene ends were 2 bases for V and 8 bases for J; bases not matched to a gene: 5. This CDR3 contains 13 residues. CDR3 loop: CASSERGLWGYTF. The CDR3 DNA reads TGTGCCAGCAGTGAAAGGGGGCTCTGGGGCTACACCTTC.

The gene calls are TRBV5-1 and TRBJ2-2; the D is unclear. The CDR3 has 15 residues. In germline, CDR1 is SGHRS, CDR2 YFSETQ. The V and J ends lost 2 bases and 8 bases respectively, with 16 bases between them. CDR3 protein: CASSLRRQDSGELFF. The CDR3 DNA follows: TGCGCCAGCAGCTTAAGGCGGCAAGATAGTGGGGAGCTGTTTTTT.

V gene TRBV28 combines with J gene TRBJ2-1, with TRBD2 identical over 7 bases. With V trimmed by 2 bases and J by 4 bases, 5 bases remained unmatched. The CDR3 has 15 residues. Per germline, CDR1 MDHEN and CDR2 SYDVKM. CDR3 sequence reads: CASSLASGPYNEQFF. The CDR3 nucleotides read TGTGCCAGCAGTTTAGCTAGCGGCCCTTACAATGAGCAGTTCTTC.

This clone has only a few counts. The V and J genes are TRBV5-1 and TRBJ1-6, with D hard to call. Trimming cost V 1 base and J 8 bases, with 10 bases left between them. In germline, CDR1 is SGHRS, CDR2 YFSETQ. The CDR3 is made up of 14 amino acids. CDR3 DNA sequence: TGCGCCAGCAGCTTGCACAGAGCGGATTCACCCCTCCACTTT. Protein sequence: CASSLHRADSPLHF.

The chain combines TRBV5-1 with TRBJ2-7, with 10 bases lining up with TRBD2. Per the germline V gene, CDR1 is SGHRS and CDR2 is YFSETQ. The CDR3 is made up of 18 amino acids. The V gene end was trimmed by 4 bases and the J gene end by 0 bases; junction bases not matched to a gene: 13. The CDR3 DNA reads as TGCGCCAGCAGCCTAAGGACTAGCGGAGGGCTAAGCTCCTACGAGCAGTACTTC. This translates into CASSLRTSGGLSSYEQYF.

CDR3 protein: CASSYRGLPNYGYTF. CDR3 in DNA: TGTGCCAGCAGTTACAGAGGACTCCCGAACTATGGCTACACCTTC. The chain combines TRBV6-6 with TRBJ1-2; D is unresolved. Germline lookup yields CDR1 MNHNY and CDR2 SVGAGI (reference sequence). The CDR3 consists of 15 residues. V was pared by 2 bases and J by 2 bases, with 12 bases between.

V gene TRBV6-1 combines with J gene TRBJ1-6; D is perhaps TRBD1 (6 bases). V shed 3 bases and J shed 10 bases, with 10 bases lying between them. Germline lookup yields CDR1 MNHNS and CDR2 SASEGT. The CDR3 extends over 13 amino acids. CDR3 nucleotide sequence: TGTGCCAGCAGTGACTCAGGGGACTCACCCCTCCACTTT. Translation: CASSDSGDSPLHF.

The chain combines TRBV2 with TRBJ1-2; D gene unclear. V shed 8 bases and J shed 2 bases, with 9 bases lying between them. This CDR3 has 12 amino acids. Per germline, CDR1 SNHLY and CDR2 FYNNEI. The CDR3 protein is CASRTMNYGYTF. CDR3 nucleotides: TGTGCCAGCCGGACCATGAACTATGGCTACACCTTC.

This clone was detected only a few times. V is TRBV6-1 and J is TRBJ2-3, with TRBD2 matching over 8 bases. From germline, CDR1 is MNHNS and CDR2 SASEGT. CDR3 length: 15 residues. The V and J ends lost 3 bases and 5 bases, in that order; junction bases with no gene match: 7. CDR3 amino acids: CASSEIGGAVDTQYF. The CDR3 bases are TGTGCCAGCAGTGAGATCGGGGGGGCGGTAGATACGCAGTATTTT.

J is TRBJ2-4 and V is TRBV7-9, with 9 bases aligning to TRBD1. CDR3 length: 19 amino acids. CDR1 is SEHNR and CDR2 is FQNEAQ in the germline V gene (reference sequence). Trimming cost V 0 bases and J 1 base; bases outside gene matches: 10. The CDR3 sequence is CASSLALTGGRGAKNIQYF. CDR3 bases: TGTGCCAGCAGCTTAGCCCTTACAGGGGGCCGGGGGGCCAAAAACATTCAGTACTTC.